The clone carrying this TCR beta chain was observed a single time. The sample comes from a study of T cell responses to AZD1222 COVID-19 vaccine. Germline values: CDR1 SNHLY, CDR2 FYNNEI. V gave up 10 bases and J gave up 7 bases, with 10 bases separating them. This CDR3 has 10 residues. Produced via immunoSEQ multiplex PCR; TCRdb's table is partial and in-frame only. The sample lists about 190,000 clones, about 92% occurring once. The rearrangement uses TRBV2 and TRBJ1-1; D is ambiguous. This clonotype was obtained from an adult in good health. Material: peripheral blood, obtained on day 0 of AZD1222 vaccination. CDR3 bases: TGTGCCACCGCCCGGGTTGAAGCTTTCTTT. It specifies CATARVEAFF.